The 17 T cell receptor beta chains listed next were all sequenced from one sample in a study of blood T cell repertoires in COVID-19. Method: immunoSEQ multiplex PCR; TCRdb's copy keeps in-frame clones and lacks some. The profile shows 250,000 to 300,000 clones, about 85% of them singletons. The sample consisted of peripheral blood. Every receptor here comes from a woman in her forties or fifties who had recovered from COVID-19.

The gene calls are TRBV28 and TRBJ2-1; 11 bases align to TRBD2. There are 15 residues in the CDR3. The germline V gene encodes CDR1 MDHEN and CDR2 SYDVKM. V lost 4 bases and J lost 6; bases outside the gene matches: 5. The CDR3 region is CASSSRLAGLNEQFF. The DNA of the CDR3 is TGTGCCAGCAGTTCCCGACTAGCGGGACTCAATGAGCAGTTCTTC.

This sequence joins TRBV19 and TRBJ2-1; 8 bases fit TRBD1. CDR1 is LNHDA and CDR2 is SQIVND in the germline V gene (reference sequence). The CDR3 runs to 19 residues. The junction had 19 bases not matched to a gene; V was cut back by 5 bases and J by 4 bases. CDR3 region: CASSPTGASAHPLYNEQFF. The CDR3 DNA reads TGTGCCAGTAGTCCGACAGGGGCCTCCGCGCACCCTTTATACAATGAGCAGTTCTTC.

The rearrangement uses TRBV7-2 and TRBJ1-6; D may be TRBD1 (5 bases). The CDR3 is 16 residues long. Trimming took 0 bases from V and 6 from J, leaving 12 bases between them. Germline values: CDR1 SGHTA, CDR2 FQGNSA. The CDR3 sequence is CASSLAAGPSNSPLHF. CDR3 in DNA: TGTGCCAGCAGCTTAGCAGCAGGGCCGAGTAATTCACCCCTCCACTTT.

Comments on this clone: At the DNA level, this CDR3 is encoded by other sequences in the same sample as well. V is TRBV10-3 and J is TRBJ1-1; TRBD1 matches 9 bases. The CDR3 loop spans 14 amino acids. Trimming removed 9 bases from V and 0 bases from J; junction bases left unmatched: 5. In germline, CDR1 is ENHRY, CDR2 SYGVKD. CDR3 DNA: TGTGCCATAGGGACAGGGAGAATGAACACTGAAGCTTTCTTT. Translating it yields CAIGTGRMNTEAFF.

This chain uses TRBV3-1 (or the pseudogene TRBV3-2) with TRBJ2-5; D unclear. Trimming shortened V by 4 bases and J by 2 bases, and 17 bases separated the two germline ends. The germline gives CDR1 LGHDT, CDR2 YNNKEL (reference sequence). This CDR3 is 16 amino acids long. CDR3 amino acids: CASSLLLQTIQETQYF. In nucleotides, the CDR3 is TGTGCCAGCAGCCTTTTGCTACAGACGATTCAAGAGACCCAGTACTTC.

This chain connects TRBV15 to TRBJ2-7; 8 bases are a match to TRBD2. CDR3 size: 16 residues. J gave up 0 bases and V 0 bases, and 4 bases lay outside the gene matches. CDR1 is LNHNV and CDR2 is YYDKDF in the germline V gene (reference sequence). The DNA of the CDR3 is TGTGCCACCAGCAGAGAGCGCGGGGGGAGCTCCTACGAGCAGTACTTC. It specifies CATSRERGGSSYEQYF.

This clone was recorded once. The V call is TRBV19, the J call TRBJ1-5; the match to TRBD1 covers 9 bases. The germline V gene has CDR1 LNHDA and CDR2 SQIVND (reference sequence). CDR3 length: 19 amino acids. Losses at the gene ends were 5 bases for V and 2 bases for J; bases not matched to a gene: 16. This CDR3 is CASSFTGTGMGGGNQPQHF. Here the CDR3 DNA reads TGTGCCAGTAGTTTCACCGGGACAGGGATGGGAGGCGGCAATCAGCCCCAGCATTTT.

Worth noting for this clone: The identical CDR3 is also encoded by other nucleotide sequences in the sample. This chain uses TRBV18 with TRBJ2-5; 7 bases fit TRBD1. V lost 0 bases to trimming and J lost 2 bases; unmatched junction nucleotides: 0. The CDR3 is 14 residues long. Germline lookup yields CDR1 KGHSH and CDR2 LQKENI. CDR3 sequence: CASSPPTGQETQYF. As DNA, the CDR3 is TGTGCCAGCTCACCACCGACAGGGCAAGAGACCCAGTACTTC.

The J gene is TRBJ2-1, the V gene TRBV14, with 10 bases matching TRBD1. CDR3 length: 18 residues. The germline gives CDR1 SGHDN, CDR2 FVKESK. The V and J ends lost 1 base and 4 bases, in that order; junction bases with no gene match: 10. The CDR3 DNA reads TGTGCCAGCAGCCAAGTTGGGAGGGGACAGGGGATATACAATGAGCAGTTCTTC. Amino acids: CASSQVGRGQGIYNEQFF.

This chain links TRBV9 with TRBJ2-1; 8 bases map to TRBD2. Unmatched junction bases numbered 5, after V lost 0 bases and J lost 9 bases. The CDR3 sequence is 14 residues long. The germline gives CDR1 SGDLS, CDR2 YYNGEE. CDR3 nucleotide sequence: TGTGCCAGCAGCGTAGCTAGCGGGCTAGCTGAGCAGTTCTTC. Translated, it gives CASSVASGLAEQFF.

The V call is TRBV19, the J call TRBJ2-4; possible D gene TRBD1, 5 bases. CDR3 length equals 14 residues. V was cut by 2 bases and J by 6 bases, with 11 bases left in between. CDR1 is LNHDA, CDR2 SQIVND, per germline (reference sequence). The CDR3 here is CASSIRGFTNIQYF. In DNA, the CDR3 is TGTGCCAGTAGTATAAGGGGTTTCACAAACATTCAGTACTTC.

This chain joins TRBV7-2 and TRBJ1-1; tentatively, D is TRBD1 (5 bases). Per the germline V gene, CDR1 is SGHTA and CDR2 is FQGNSA. V shed 4 bases and J shed 7 bases, with 22 bases lying between them. This CDR3 has 16 amino acids. CDR3 bases: TGTGCCAGCAGCTCCTATGGGGGGTCAAAGTACGGTGAAGCTTTCTTT. This encodes CASSSYGGSKYGEAFF.

The rearrangement links TRBV5-4 to TRBJ2-3; 7 positions agree with TRBD2. The J segment lost 2 bases and the V segment lost 6 bases, leaving 6 bases of the junction unmatched. The germline CDR1 and CDR2 sequences are SGHNT and YYREEE (reference sequence). This CDR3 has 14 residues. The CDR3 DNA reads as TGTGCCAGCACCCTGGGGGGGGTCACAGATACGCAGTATTTT. This translates into CASTLGGVTDTQYF.

V usage is TRBV3-1 (or the pseudogene TRBV3-2) and J usage is TRBJ2-5; TRBD1 is a possible D gene (5 bases). Germline CDR1 and CDR2: LGHDT and YNNKEL (reference sequence). Trimming stripped 1 base from V and 0 bases from J, with 6 bases between. This CDR3 region has 14 residues. The CDR3 nucleotides are TGTGCCAGCAGCCAAGGGGGCTACCAAGAGACCCAGTACTTC. The encoded protein is CASSQGGYQETQYF.

This clone was detected only once. The genes are TRBV5-1 and TRBJ2-2, with D possibly being TRBD2 (6 bases). CDR3 size: 16 residues. With 4 bases removed from V and 8 bases from J, the gap between germline ends came to 21 bases. Germline V gene sequence: CDR1 SGHRS, CDR2 YFSETQ. The CDR3 loop is CASSPTLTLAAGELFF. The CDR3, as DNA: TGCGCCAGCAGCCCTACCCTCACCTTAGCGGCAGGGGAGCTGTTTTTT.

This clone occurred once. This rearrangement joins TRBV29-1 to TRBJ1-1, with 8 bases fitting TRBD1. Germline lookup yields CDR1 SQVTM and CDR2 ANQGSEA. V dropped 5 bases and J dropped 4; count of bases not matched to a gene: 6. The CDR3 length is 13 residues. CDR3 region: CSVSRDRTTEAFF. The CDR3 DNA is TGCAGCGTTTCCCGGGACAGGACCACTGAAGCTTTCTTT.

This chain connects TRBV5-8 to TRBJ2-1; 7 nucleotides line up with TRBD1. The V gene end was trimmed by 3 bases and the J gene end by 4 bases; junction bases not matched to a gene: 7. The CDR3 is 15 amino acids. Germline values: CDR1 SGHTS, CDR2 YDEGEE. The CDR3 spells CASSSRQGPYNEQFF. CDR3 coding DNA: TGTGCCAGCAGCTCTCGACAGGGTCCATACAATGAGCAGTTCTTC.